This T cell receptor (beta chain) was captured by sequencing in a study of siplizumab effects on memory and regulatory T cells. Study-level findings and limits: Proliferating Tregs' suppressive function in siplizumab cultures went unconfirmed. Unstimulated subsets were the mapping target of only a minor fraction of alloreactive clones.

Regarding this clone: Its antigen remains unknown.

Using immunoSEQ multiplex PCR, the repertoire was profiled, and TCRdb retains in-frame clones only, with some absent. Among about 87,000 clones listed, 94% were seen once. CDR3 size: 14 residues. Deletions cut 6 bases from V and 1 base from J, with 12 bases between. Looked up from germline, CDR1 is MRHNA and CDR2 is SNTAGT. The receptor was derived from a human donor in good health. V and J are TRBV6-4 and TRBJ1-1, with unresolved D. The sample was non-Treg CD4+ T cells sorted from blood. The CDR3 bases are TGTGCCAGCAGCCCTTCCCCAGGGAACACTGAAGCTTTCTTT. Its translation is CASSPSPGNTEAFF.